This T cell receptor (beta chain) was documented in a study of blood T cell repertoires in COVID-19. On the study more broadly: Italy, Spain and the United States were the sources of the convalescent and acute COVID-19 samples. Nucleic acid was either cDNA or gDNA, and it came from T cells, B-cell-depleted T cells, or PBMCs.

In the authors' workflow: From reference gene primer amplification, estimates of nucleated cell counts were derived. The table came from immunoSEQ multiplex PCR; TCRdb's copy has only in-frame clones and leaves some out. For V, J and clone size, that table is used; D and trimming come from the DNA. The table records under 200,000 clones, around three quarters of them present only once. CDR1 and CDR2 from the germline V gene are MNHEY and SVGAGI. The CDR3 extends over 15 amino acids. Between the trimmed V and J ends, which lost 5 bases and 3 bases, there was a span of 14 bases. What was sequenced was peripheral blood. This sequence originates from a man in his sixties or seventies with active or convalescent COVID-19. The chain recombines TRBV6-5 with TRBJ2-1; the D gene is possibly TRBD2 (6 bases). The CDR3 here is CASSSSWGVYNEQFF. The CDR3 DNA sequence: TGTGCCAGCAGTAGTAGTTGGGGGGTCTACAATGAGCAGTTCTTC.